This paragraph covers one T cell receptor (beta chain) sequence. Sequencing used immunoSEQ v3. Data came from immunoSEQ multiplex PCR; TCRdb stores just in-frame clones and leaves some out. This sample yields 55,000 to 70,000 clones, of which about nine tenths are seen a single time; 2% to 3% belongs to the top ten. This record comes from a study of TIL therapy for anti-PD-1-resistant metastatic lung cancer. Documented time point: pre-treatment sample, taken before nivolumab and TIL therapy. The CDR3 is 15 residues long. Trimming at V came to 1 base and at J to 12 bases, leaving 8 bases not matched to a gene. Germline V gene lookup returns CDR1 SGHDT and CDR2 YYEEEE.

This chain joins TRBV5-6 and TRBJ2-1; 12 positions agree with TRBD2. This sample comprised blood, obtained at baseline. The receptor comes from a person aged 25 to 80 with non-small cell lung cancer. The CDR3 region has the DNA TGTGCCAGCAGCTTGATCCTAGCGGGGGGGCTCTCGCAGTTCTTC. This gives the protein CASSLILAGGLSQFF. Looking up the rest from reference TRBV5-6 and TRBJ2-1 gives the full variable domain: DAGVTQSPTHLIKTRGQQVTLRCSPKSGHDTVSWYQQALGQGPQFIFQYYEEEERQRGNFPDRFSGHQFPNYSSELNVNALLLGDSALYLCASSLILAGGLSQFFGPGTRLTVL.